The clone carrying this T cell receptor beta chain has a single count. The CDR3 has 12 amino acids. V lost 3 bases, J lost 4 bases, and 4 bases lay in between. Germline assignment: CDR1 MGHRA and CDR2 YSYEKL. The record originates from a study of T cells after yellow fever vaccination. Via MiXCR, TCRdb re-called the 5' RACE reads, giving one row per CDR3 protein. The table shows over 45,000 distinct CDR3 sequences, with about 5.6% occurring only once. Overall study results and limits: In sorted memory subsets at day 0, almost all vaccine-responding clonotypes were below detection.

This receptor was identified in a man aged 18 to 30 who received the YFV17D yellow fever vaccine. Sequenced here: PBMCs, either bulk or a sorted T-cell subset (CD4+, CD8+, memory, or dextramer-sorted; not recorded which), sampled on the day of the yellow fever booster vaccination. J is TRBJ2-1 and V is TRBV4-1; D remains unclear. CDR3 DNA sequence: TGCGCCAGCAGCCATGCATACAATGAGCAGTTCTTC. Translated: CASSHAYNEQFF.